These 19 T cell receptor beta chains were sequenced from one sample in a study of blood T cell repertoires in COVID-19 (TCRdb year 2020). The receptor library was made with the immunoSEQ multiplex PCR assay. Not all clones reach the TCRdb copy of this immuneACCESS table, which keeps in-frame sequences only. Checked studies attribute under half of the gap to unresolved V genes and leave the rest unexplained. A total of about 200,000 clones appear in this sample, over 80% of them only once. The ten largest clonotypes hold approximately 5.4% of the sample. Sequenced: peripheral blood. The source of these receptors is a human donor in a cohort sampled during active COVID-19.

The chain combines TRBV28 with TRBJ2-7, with D tentatively TRBD1 (6 bases). The V gene lost 6 bases and the J gene lost 3 bases, with 18 bases spanning the gap. Germline loops: CDR1 MDHEN, CDR2 SYDVKM. This CDR3 comprises 15 residues. The CDR3 spells CASRGATTGNYEQYF. CDR3 nucleotide sequence: TGTGCCAGCAGGGGAGCGACGACAGGAAACTACGAGCAGTACTTC.

The V gene is TRBV6-6, the J gene TRBJ2-3; TRBD1 aligns across 8 bases. From germline, CDR1 is MNHNY and CDR2 SVGAGI (reference sequence). V was clipped by 6 bases and J by 6 bases; unmatched bases: 8. This CDR3 contains 14 residues. CDR3 nucleotides: TGTGCCAGCAGAATCCAGGGGGCTAGTGATACGCAGTATTTT. It yields the protein CASRIQGASDTQYF.

DNA of the CDR3: TGCAGCGCCCACGACGGCGGGGGCACTGAAGCTTTCTTT. Translating it yields CSAHDGGGTEAFF. This chain connects TRBV29-1 to TRBJ1-1; weak D call: TRBD1 (5 bases). Trimming took off 7 bases at V and 4 bases at J, with 16 bases between the two ends. CDR1 SQVTM and CDR2 ANQGSEA come from the germline V gene. CDR3 length: 13 amino acids.

CDR3 region: CASSYSSGIPEAFF. In DNA form, the CDR3 reads TGTGCCAGCAGTTACTCGTCAGGGATCCCTGAAGCTTTCTTT. The chain is built from TRBV6-5 and TRBJ1-1, with a tentative D call TRBD1 (5 bases). Trimming took off 0 bases at V and 6 bases at J, with 11 bases between the two ends. CDR1 is MNHEY and CDR2 is SVGAGI in the germline V gene. The CDR3 covers 14 residues.

V gene TRBV5-1 combines with J gene TRBJ1-1, with TRBD1 matching over 8 bases. This CDR3 is built from 16 residues. Germline assignment: CDR1 SGHRS and CDR2 YFSETQ. V lost 4 bases to trimming and J lost 0 bases; unmatched junction nucleotides: 8. The CDR3, as DNA: TGCGCCAGCAGCCTCAGGGGGCAGAACATGAACACTGAAGCTTTCTTT. Translated, it gives CASSLRGQNMNTEAFF.

This chain connects TRBV7-9 to TRBJ2-7; tentatively, D is TRBD1 (6 bases). Trimming shortened V by 2 bases and J by 5 bases, and 13 bases separated the two germline ends. This CDR3 is built from 14 residues. Germline lookup yields CDR1 SEHNR and CDR2 FQNEAQ (reference sequence). The chain's CDR3 is CASSLIRGGHEQYF. The CDR3 DNA is TGTGCCAGCAGCTTAATCAGGGGCGGCCACGAGCAGTACTTC.

The V and J genes are TRBV7-9 and TRBJ2-2; 11 positions match TRBD2. This CDR3 contains 15 residues. Germline trimming cut 3 bases from V and 7 bases from J; bases unmatched to any gene: 4. Germline V gene lookup returns CDR1 SEHNR and CDR2 FQNEAQ (reference sequence). The CDR3 is CASSFLAGGGGELFF. In DNA form, the CDR3 reads TGTGCCAGCAGCTTTCTAGCGGGAGGTGGCGGGGAGCTGTTTTTT. The whole variable domain, remainder taken from reference TRBV7-9 and TRBJ2-2, is DTGVSQNPRHKITKRGQNVTFRCDPISEHNRLYWYRQTLGQGPEFLTYFQNEAQLEKSRLLSDRFSAERPKGSFSTLEIQRTEQGDSAMYLCASSFLAGGGGELFFGEGSRLTVL.

The chain is built from TRBV7-3 and TRBJ2-3; 7 bases align to TRBD2. V shed 5 bases, J shed 2 bases, and the junction held 7 bases outside the gene matches. The germline V gene encodes CDR1 SGHTA and CDR2 FQGTGA. The CDR3 length is 15 residues. This CDR3 is CASSPEGLNTDTQYF. Here the CDR3 DNA reads TGTGCCAGCAGCCCGGAGGGACTAAACACAGATACGCAGTATTTT.

This chain connects TRBV3-1 (or the pseudogene TRBV3-2) to TRBJ1-4; D might be TRBD1 (6 bases). Germline lookup yields CDR1 LGHDT and CDR2 YNNKEL (reference sequence). V was trimmed by 1 base and J by 5 bases, leaving 20 bases between them. CDR3 size: 18 residues. The CDR3: CASSQVTGPSSFNEKLFF. CDR3 nucleotide sequence: TGTGCCAGCAGCCAAGTCACAGGGCCGTCCTCCTTCAATGAAAAACTGTTTTTT.

The chain combines TRBV11-3 with TRBJ2-7, with D unresolved. The ends were cut back, 4 bases at V and 3 bases at J, with 7 bases in the middle. This CDR3 spans 12 amino acids. Germline V lookup: CDR1 SGHNT, CDR2 YENEEA. This CDR3 reads CASSSNSYEQYF. CDR3 sequence (DNA): TGTGCCAGCAGCTCAAACAGCTACGAGCAGTACTTC.

V is TRBV29-1 and J is TRBJ1-3, with D possibly matching TRBD1 (6 bases). The CDR3 contains 16 residues. The V and J ends lost 0 bases and 0 bases respectively, with 12 bases between them. Germline loops: CDR1 SQVTM, CDR2 ANQGSEA. DNA of the CDR3: TGCAGCGTTGAAGAAAAAGGCAGGGGCTCTGGAAACACCATATATTTT. Protein: CSVEEKGRGSGNTIYF.

This sequence joins TRBV13 and TRBJ1-1; D perhaps matches TRBD1 (6 bases). The CDR3 covers 15 residues. Trimming removed 5 bases at V and 3 bases at J, with 16 bases between. Germline V gene data show CDR1 as PRHDT and CDR2 as FYEKMQ (reference sequence). The CDR3 sequence: CASSAAGAFHTEAFF. The CDR3, as DNA: TGTGCCAGCAGCGCAGCAGGGGCCTTCCACACTGAAGCTTTCTTT.

The chain has TRBV6-5 and TRBJ1-2; tentative D call: TRBD1 (5 bases). The CDR3 contains 13 residues. Germline values: CDR1 MNHEY, CDR2 SVGAGI. Trimming took 6 bases from V and 4 from J, leaving 12 bases between them. The CDR3 nucleotides are TGTGCCAGCAGAGCGGGACTATTCTATGGCTACACCTTC. This translates into CASRAGLFYGYTF.

The CDR3 DNA sequence: TGTGCCAGCAGTGAATGGGACAGCCTGAATCAGCCCCAGCATTTT. It is translated as CASSEWDSLNQPQHF. V and J are TRBV6-1 and TRBJ1-5; TRBD1 matches 7 bases. CDR1 is MNHNS, CDR2 SASEGT, per germline. Germline trimming cut 2 bases from V and 4 bases from J; bases unmatched to any gene: 5. The CDR3 contains 15 residues.

This clone was observed a handful of times. The genes are TRBV20-1 and TRBJ2-1, with D maybe TRBD1 (5 bases). The CDR3 extends over 11 amino acids. Trimming took off 6 bases at V and 5 bases at J, with 8 bases between the two ends. Germline CDR1 DFQATT, CDR2 SNEGSKA (reference sequence). The CDR3 loop is CSARTNNEQFF. In DNA form, the CDR3 reads TGCAGTGCACGGACAAACAATGAGCAGTTCTTC.

V gene TRBV4-3 combines with J gene TRBJ1-3; D may be TRBD1 (6 bases). This CDR3 region has 17 residues. Germline CDR1 reads LGHNA; CDR2 reads YSLEER. Trimming left V 0 bases short and J 4 bases short, with 16 bases between. As DNA, the CDR3 is TGCGCCAGCAGCCAAGACAGGGGAGGGCATTCCGGAAACACCATATATTTT. It codes for CASSQDRGGHSGNTIYF.

The sample holds one count of this clone. CDR3 loop: CASSSLGQGTNEKLFF. Here the CDR3 DNA reads TGTGCCAGCAGTTCCCTCGGACAGGGGACTAATGAAAAACTGTTTTTT. The rearrangement links TRBV28 to TRBJ1-4; 9 bases line up with TRBD1. Looked up from germline, CDR1 is MDHEN and CDR2 is SYDVKM. The CDR3 has 16 residues. V lost 4 bases to trimming and J lost 2 bases; unmatched junction nucleotides: 5.

The CDR3 loop is CASRGLAEEQFF. CDR3 in DNA: TGTGCCAGCAGAGGGCTAGCAGAGGAGCAGTTCTTC. This chain uses TRBV11-2 with TRBJ2-1; a possible D gene is TRBD2 (5 bases). Per germline, CDR1 SGHAT and CDR2 FQNNGV. The CDR3 covers 12 residues. Trimming pared 6 bases from V and 10 bases from J, leaving 13 bases between.

The chain joins TRBV6-4 to TRBJ2-2; 7 bases fit TRBD1. With 6 bases clipped from V and 7 bases from J, the junction kept 5 bases outside the gene matches. This CDR3 is 13 amino acids long. The germline CDR1 and CDR2 sequences are MRHNA and SNTAGT. Written as DNA, the CDR3 is TGTGCCAGCAGAAGGGACAGTTTCGGGGAGCTGTTTTTT. Translation: CASRRDSFGELFF.